The sequence of this T cell receptor (beta chain) was determined in a study of T cells in Graves' hyperthyroidism and ophthalmopathy. Whole-study findings and limits: In the blood, most expanded thyroid clonotypes above 0.001 appeared as well.

This clonotype was observed at least ten times. Its antigen is unknown. Authors of the study amplified TCR beta CDR3 regions from RNA transcripts. TCR CDR3 underwent first-round RT-PCR with the HTBI primer set. From the multiplex PCR reads, TCRdb called clonotypes with MiXCR, one entry per CDR3 protein. Among 700,000 or so distinct CDR3 sequences listed, roughly 15% were seen once. Germline V gene lookup returns CDR1 SGHRS and CDR2 YFSETQ. This CDR3 is 16 amino acids long. The germline V and J ends were trimmed by 4 bases and 0 bases, with 14 bases remaining between them. Ophthalmopathy patients had Clinical Activity Score at least 3, NOSPECS grade at least 4, duration under 3 months.

Input material: blood. The gene calls are TRBV5-1 and TRBJ2-4; no clear D. The sequence was collected from a woman aged 45 to 65 with Graves' ophthalmopathy. In DNA, the CDR3 is TGCGCCAGCAGCCCCCTCAGTGGGCTAGCCAAAAACATTCAGTACTTC. Translation gives CASSPLSGLAKNIQYF. The variable domain in full, completed from reference TRBV5-1 and TRBJ2-4, reads KAGVTQTPRYLIKTRGQQVTLSCSPISGHRSVSWYQQTPGQGLQFLFEYFSETQRNKGNFPGRFSGRQFSNSRSEMNVSTLELGDSALYLCASSPLSGLAKNIQYFGAGTRLSVL.